This T cell receptor beta chain came from a study of blood T cell repertoires in COVID-19. Study information: There were acute and convalescent COVID-19 samples, and they came from the United States, Italy and Spain. From T cells, B-cell-depleted T cells, or PBMCs came the material, which was cDNA or gDNA.

Within 2 weeks of study entry, exposed participants had contacted a PCR-confirmed or clinician-diagnosed COVID-19 case. Original processing methods: Reference gene primer amplification yielded estimated nucleated cell counts. Data came from immunoSEQ multiplex PCR; TCRdb stores just in-frame clones and leaves some out. That table furnishes V, J and clone size, whereas the DNA furnished D and trimming. The sample has 430,000 or so clones; more than 70% are singletons. CDR3 length equals 15 residues. The V gene lost 5 bases and the J gene lost 4 bases, with 17 bases spanning the gap. Germline V gene sequence: CDR1 MNHNS, CDR2 SASEGT.

The TCR sequence derives from a woman aged 18-29 years who had been exposed to COVID-19. Input material: PBMCs or T cells enriched from blood (not recorded which). The V gene is TRBV6-1, the J gene TRBJ1-2; a possible D gene is TRBD1 (6 bases). The CDR3 DNA follows: TGTGCCAGCAGTTCGGTCCAAGCAGGGGCCTATGGCTACACCTTC. Translating it yields CASSSVQAGAYGYTF.